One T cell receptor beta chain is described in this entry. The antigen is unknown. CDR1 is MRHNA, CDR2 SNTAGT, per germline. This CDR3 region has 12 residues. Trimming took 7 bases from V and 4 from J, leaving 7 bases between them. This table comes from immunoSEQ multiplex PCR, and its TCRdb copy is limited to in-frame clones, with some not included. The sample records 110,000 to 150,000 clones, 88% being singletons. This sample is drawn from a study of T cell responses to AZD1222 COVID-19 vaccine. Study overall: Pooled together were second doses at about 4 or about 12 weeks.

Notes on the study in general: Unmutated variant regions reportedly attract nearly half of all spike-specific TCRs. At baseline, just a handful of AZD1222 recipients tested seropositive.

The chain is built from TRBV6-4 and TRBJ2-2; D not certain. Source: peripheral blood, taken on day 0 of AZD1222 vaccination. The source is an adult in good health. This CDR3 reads CASNMGTGELFF. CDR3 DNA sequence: TGTGCCAGCAATATGGGCACCGGGGAGCTGTTTTTT.